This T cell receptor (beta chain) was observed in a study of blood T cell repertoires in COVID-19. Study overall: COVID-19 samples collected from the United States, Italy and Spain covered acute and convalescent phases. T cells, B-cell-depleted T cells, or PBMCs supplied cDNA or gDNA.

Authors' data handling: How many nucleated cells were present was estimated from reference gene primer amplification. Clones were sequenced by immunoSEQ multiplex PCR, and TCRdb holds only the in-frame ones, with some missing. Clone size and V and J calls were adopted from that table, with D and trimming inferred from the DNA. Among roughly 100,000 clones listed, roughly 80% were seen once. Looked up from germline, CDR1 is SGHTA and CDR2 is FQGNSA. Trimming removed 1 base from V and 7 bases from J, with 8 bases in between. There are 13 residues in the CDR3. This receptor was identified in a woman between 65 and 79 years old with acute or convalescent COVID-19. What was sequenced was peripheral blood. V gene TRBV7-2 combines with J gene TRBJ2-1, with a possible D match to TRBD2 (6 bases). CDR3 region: CASSLGEANEQFF. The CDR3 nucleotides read TGTGCCAGCAGCTTAGGGGAGGCAAATGAGCAGTTCTTC.